This T cell receptor (beta chain) was recorded in a study of identical twins. This clonotype was detected a few times. V was pared by 11 bases and J by 1 base, with 14 bases between. The CDR3 runs 13 residues. The V gene's germline CDR1 is MNHEY and CDR2 SVGEGT. Template switching (which added a universal primer site) was used, and cDNA carried unique molecular identifiers. A single record per CDR3 protein comes from TCRdb applying MiXCR to the 5' RACE reads. The top ten clones hold roughly 15% of a sample with approximately 230,000 distinct CDR3 sequences, 5.5% to 7.5% of them seen once. These data also formed part of another study, on T cells expressing NK-cell markers. That investigation notes: For over five donors, the dominant NKG2C+ clonotypes made up roughly 1.0-7.0% of their CD8+ T cells. Where four donors were concerned, these clonotypes also led the CD3+CD56-NKG2C+ fraction.

The sample taken for sequencing was CD8+ T cells sorted from blood. The TCR was taken from a woman between 18 and 30 years old in good health. The genes are TRBV6-2 or TRBV6-3 and TRBJ1-1; perhaps TRBD1 as D (6 bases). The CDR3, as DNA: TGTGCCGTAATACCGGGGGCGAACACTGAAGCTTTCTTT. It specifies CAVIPGANTEAFF.